This T cell receptor beta chain was found in a study of identical twins. Each CDR3 protein is one row after TCRdb ran MiXCR on the 5' RACE reads. There are some 270,000 distinct CDR3 sequences in the sample; around 8% occur only once, and 2.5% to 3.5% lies in the top ten. Worth noting for this clonotype: Its antigen is unidentified.

Study conclusions and caveats: Not following the same donors, the study drew its conclusions from cross-sectional statistical analysis. For zero-insertion analyses, partial confounding could come from invariant MAIT and iNKT cells. Insertions ran lower in abundant cord blood beta clonotypes, though not in memory repertoires.

The CDR3 runs to 18 residues. Losses at the gene ends were 2 bases for V and 0 bases for J; bases not matched to a gene: 7. Germline values: CDR1 SGHAT, CDR2 FQNNGV. The data were also submitted as part of a second study, on yellow fever vaccine responses in identical twins.

The receptor comes from a woman under 30 in good health. Input material: CD8+ T cells sorted from blood. The chain recombines TRBV11-2 with TRBJ2-3; TRBD2 matches at 11 bases. The CDR3 coding sequence is TGTGCCAGCAGCTTAACTAGCGGGGGCAGTGATAGCACAGATACGCAGTATTTT. Its translation is CASSLTSGGSDSTDTQYF.